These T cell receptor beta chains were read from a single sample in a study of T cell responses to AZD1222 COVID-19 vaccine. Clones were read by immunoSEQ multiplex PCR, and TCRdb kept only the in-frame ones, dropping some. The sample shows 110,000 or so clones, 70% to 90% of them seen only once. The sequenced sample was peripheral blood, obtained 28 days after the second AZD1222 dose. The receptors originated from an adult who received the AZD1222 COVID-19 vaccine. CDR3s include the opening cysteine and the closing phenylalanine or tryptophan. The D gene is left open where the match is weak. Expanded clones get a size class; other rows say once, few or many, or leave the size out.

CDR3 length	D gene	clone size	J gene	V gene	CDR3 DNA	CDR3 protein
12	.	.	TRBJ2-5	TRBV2	TGTGCCAGCTGGGGGCGCAGGGAGACCCAGTACTTC	CASWGRRETQYF
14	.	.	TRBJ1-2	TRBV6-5	TGTGCCACCCGCTTTGGAGGGGCTAACTATGGCTACACCTTC	CATRFGGANYGYTF
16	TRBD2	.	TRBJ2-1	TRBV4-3	TGCGCCAGCAGCCAAGATATAGCGGGGTTTTACAATGAGCAGTTCTTC	CASSQDIAGFYNEQFF
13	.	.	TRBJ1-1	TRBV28	TGTGCCAGCAGCGCAACAGGGCTCACTGAAGCTTTCTTT	CASSATGLTEAFF
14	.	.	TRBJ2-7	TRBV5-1	TGCGCCAGCAGCCCCGGGAGTATCTCCTACGAGCAGTACTTC	CASSPGSISYEQYF
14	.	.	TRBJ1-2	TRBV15	TGTGCCACCAGCAGGGGGGACCGGATCTATGGCTACACCTTC	CATSRGDRIYGYTF
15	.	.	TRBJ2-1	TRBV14	TGTGCCAGCAGCCAAGAAACCGGGCCCTACAATGAGCAGTTCTTC	CASSQETGPYNEQFF
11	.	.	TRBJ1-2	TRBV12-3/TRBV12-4	TGTGCCAGCAGTTTTTATTATGGCTACACCTTC	CASSFYYGYTF
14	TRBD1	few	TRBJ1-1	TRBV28	TGTGCCAGCAGGGGGGACAGGATGAACACTGAAGCTTTCTTT	CASRGDRMNTEAFF
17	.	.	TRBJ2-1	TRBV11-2	TGTGCCAGCAGCTTAGCCTCCATTACCGGGAGAAGAGGGGAGCAGTTCTTC	CASSLASITGRRGEQFF
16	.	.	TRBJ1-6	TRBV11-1	TGTGCCAGCAGCCCAGACCGGGATGTCTATAATTCACCCCTCCACTTT	CASSPDRDVYNSPLHF
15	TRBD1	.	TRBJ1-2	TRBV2	TGTGCCAGCTCCGTCCAGGGGGCGGCTAACTATGGCTACACCTTC	CASSVQGAANYGYTF
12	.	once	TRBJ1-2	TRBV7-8	TGTGCCAGCAGCCCCCCCGGGTATGGCTACACCTTC	CASSPPGYGYTF
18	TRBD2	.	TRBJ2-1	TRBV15	TGTGCCACCAGCGGACGAACTAGCGGGGCCGCCCTGGGGAATGAGCAGTTCTTC	CATSGRTSGAALGNEQFF
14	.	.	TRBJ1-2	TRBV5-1	TGCGCCAGCAGCTTGACAAGCGGTAACTATGGCTACACCTTC	CASSLTSGNYGYTF
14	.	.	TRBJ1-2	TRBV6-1	TGTGCCAGCAGTGACCCCAGGGAGGCTGAGGGCTACACCTTC	CASSDPREAEGYTF
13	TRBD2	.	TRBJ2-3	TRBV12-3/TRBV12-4	TGTGCCAGTGGACTAGGACTGGCAGATACGCAGTATTTT	CASGLGLADTQYF
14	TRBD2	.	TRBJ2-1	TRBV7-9	TGTGCCAGCAGCCCGGGACTAGCAATCAATGAGCAGTTCTTC	CASSPGLAINEQFF
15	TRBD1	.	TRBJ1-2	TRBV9	TGTGCCAGCAGCGTAGAGGCAGGGGGCCCGTATGGCTACACCTTC	CASSVEAGGPYGYTF
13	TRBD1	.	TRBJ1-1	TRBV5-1	TGCGCCAGCAGCTGGGGGACAGGGAATGAAGCTTTCTTT	CASSWGTGNEAFF
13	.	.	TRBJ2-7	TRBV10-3	TGTGCCATCAGTGAGGGACAGATCTACGAGCAGTACTTC	CAISEGQIYEQYF
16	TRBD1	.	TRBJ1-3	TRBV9	TGTGCCAGCAGCGTAGACGGGACAGGGGCTGGAAACACCATATATTTT	CASSVDGTGAGNTIYF
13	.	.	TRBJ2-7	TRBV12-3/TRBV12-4	TGTGCCAGCAGTTCGTCAGGGAAGTACGAGCAGTACTTC	CASSSSGKYEQYF
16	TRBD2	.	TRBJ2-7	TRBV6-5	TGTGCCAGCAGTTACACCCAGCGGGGGGCCCACTACGAGCAGTACTTC	CASSYTQRGAHYEQYF
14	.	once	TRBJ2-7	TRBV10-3	TGTGCCATCACGGCCCGGGACCGGCCCTACGAGCAGTACTTC	CAITARDRPYEQYF
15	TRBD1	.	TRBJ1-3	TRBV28	TGTGCCAGCAGCAAACAGGGGGCGTATGGAAACACCATATATTTT	CASSKQGAYGNTIYF
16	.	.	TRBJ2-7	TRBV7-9	TGTGCCAGCAGCTCACGTCACGGTATAGTAATATACGAGCAGTACTTC	CASSSRHGIVIYEQYF
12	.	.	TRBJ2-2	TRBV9	TGTGCCAGCAGCCCTCAATCCGGGGAGCTGTTTTTT	CASSPQSGELFF
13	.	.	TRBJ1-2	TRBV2	TGTGCCAGCAGGGGGGGCGCTAACTATGGCTACACCTTC	CASRGGANYGYTF
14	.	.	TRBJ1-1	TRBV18	TGTGCCAGCTCACTCGTGGGCGAGGGAACTGAAGCTTTCTTT	CASSLVGEGTEAFF
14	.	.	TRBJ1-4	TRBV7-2	TGTGCCAGCAGCTTAGACCCAGGGTATGAAAAACTGTTTTTT	CASSLDPGYEKLFF
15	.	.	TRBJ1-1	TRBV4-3	TGCGCCAGCAGCTCCTCAGGGGCGTTGAACACTGAAGCTTTCTTT	CASSSSGALNTEAFF
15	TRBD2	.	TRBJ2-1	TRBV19	TGTGCCAGTAGTAGGACTAGCGGGGACTACAATGAGCAGTTCTTC	CASSRTSGDYNEQFF
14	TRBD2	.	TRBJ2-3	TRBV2	TGTGCCAGCAGGACCGGGACTACAAGTTATACGCAGTATTTT	CASRTGTTSYTQYF
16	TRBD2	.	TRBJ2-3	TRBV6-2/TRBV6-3	TGTGCCAGCAGTTACTCGGTAGCGGGGGCAGTAGATACGCAGTATTTT	CASSYSVAGAVDTQYF
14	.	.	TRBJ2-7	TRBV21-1	TGTGCCAGCAGCCCGCGGGACAGCTCCTACGAGCAGTACTTC	CASSPRDSSYEQYF
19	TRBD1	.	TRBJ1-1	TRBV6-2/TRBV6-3	TGTGCCAGCAGTTATATCCTTGGCAGCGGGACAGGGCAGAACACTGAAGCTTTCTTT	CASSYILGSGTGQNTEAFF
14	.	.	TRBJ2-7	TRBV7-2	TGTGCCAGCAGCGGAGGAGACTTTCCTTACGAGCAGTACTTC	CASSGGDFPYEQYF
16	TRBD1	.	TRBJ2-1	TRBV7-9	TGTGCCAGCAGCTTATGGCCGGACAGGGATAACAATGAGCAGTTCTTC	CASSLWPDRDNNEQFF
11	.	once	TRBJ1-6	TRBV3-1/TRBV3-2	TGTGCCAGCAGCCAAGGTTCACCCCTCCACTTT	CASSQGSPLHF
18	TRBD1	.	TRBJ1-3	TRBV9	TGTGCCAGCAGCTCCACCCCGGGACAGGGAGGTGTGGGAAACACCATATATTTT	CASSSTPGQGGVGNTIYF
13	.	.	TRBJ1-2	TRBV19	TGTGCCAGTAGTATTTATAGGTCGCAAGGCTACACCTTC	CASSIYRSQGYTF
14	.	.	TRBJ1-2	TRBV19	TGTGCCAGTAGTAGCTCGGGGGACAACTATGGCTACACCTTC	CASSSSGDNYGYTF
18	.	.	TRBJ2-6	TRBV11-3	TGTGCCAGCAGCTGGTACGATCTCGACAAAAGTCGGGCCAACGTCCTGACTTTC	CASSWYDLDKSRANVLTF
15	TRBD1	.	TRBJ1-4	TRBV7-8	TGTGCCAGCAGCTTAGGGACAGGCTTTAATGAAAAACTGTTTTTT	CASSLGTGFNEKLFF
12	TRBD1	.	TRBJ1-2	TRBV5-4	TGTGCCAGCAGCTCCGGGACAGGTCGCTACACCTTC	CASSSGTGRYTF
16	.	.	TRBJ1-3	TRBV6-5	TGTGCCAGCAGTTCGCTGGACAGACTGAAGGGAAACACCATATATTTT	CASSSLDRLKGNTIYF
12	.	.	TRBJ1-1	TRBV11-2	TGTGCCAGCAGCTTATGGAAGGGTGAAGCTTTCTTT	CASSLWKGEAFF
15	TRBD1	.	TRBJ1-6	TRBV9	TGTGCCAGCAGCGGACAGGGTTCCTATAATTCACCCCTCCACTTT	CASSGQGSYNSPLHF